This entry features one TCR beta chain sequence. This clonotype showed up just a few times. Its cognate antigen has yet to be identified. Nothing much larger sits one base from this clone, and base qualities are not available. Only healthy Caucasian donors were included. Three unrelated non-twin adults were additionally sequenced: a male aged 18 to 30, a male aged 50 to 60 and a female aged 50 to 60. Miltenyi CD45RO+ enrichment and human naive T-cell isolation kits were used to isolate memory (CD45RO+) and naive T cells from PBMC. Library creation used 5' RACE. The sequencer was an Illumina HiSeq 2000. Template switching added a universal primer binding site, and the final cDNA carried a unique molecular identifier that allowed TCR cDNA molecules to be counted accurately. Specific primers in the conserved constant-segment region were used to synthesize first-strand cDNA for TCR alpha and beta chains. Each cDNA library was double barcoded, with a SMART-Mk sample barcode plus Illumina barcodes, to control for contamination. TruSeq adapter sequences along with Illumina sample barcodes were introduced in two successive PCR steps. Sequencing of the TCR alpha and beta cDNA libraries was done on the Illumina HiSeq platform using custom primers. The paper's data handling went like this. MiGEC processed the raw reads to extract unique molecular identifiers, while MiXCR was used to determine the CDR3 positions. Recombination models were inferred per individual with the repgenHMM and IGoR tools using an EM algorithm. Shared clonotypes were analyzed with the tcR package in R, and sharing was normalized by the product of cloneset sizes. Out-of-frame nonproductive sequences were analyzed to study raw recombination free of thymic and clonal selection effects. Using fastp at Q25 and MiXCR, TCRdb reprocessed the public reads and kept productive beta chains. Rows are combined by CDR3 protein, so each entry shows the most common genes and DNA. For this entry, the V and J calls and clone size follow TCRdb and not the study's own pipeline. The table for this sample lists about 690,000 distinct CDR3 sequences; 5.5% to 6.5% of them were counted only once. The top ten clones comprise 1.5% to 2% of the sample.

Inclusive of the bounding cysteine and phenylalanine, the CDR3 is 15 residues long. Just the 45-base CDR3 DNA is kept, in frame starting at base 1. Relative to germline, V is missing 5 bases and J is missing 7 bases, with 10 bases of the junction outside any gene match. The data were taken from a study of identical twins (dated by TCRdb to 2016 to 2017). Looking at the study overall: TCR alpha and beta repertoires from monozygotic twins, unrelated adults of various ages and cord blood were deep-sequenced to test whether fetal clonotypes persist. To rule out contamination, replicate twin experiments were performed at different times with different library preparation protocols.

General conclusions and limits of the study: Out-of-frame TCR alpha sharing in monozygotic twins was systematically underestimated by recombination models, whereas sharing between unrelated individuals was in agreement with the recombination models. A weaker excess of twin sharing was found in beta out-of-frame sequences because the signal-to-noise ratio was lowered by fewer shared sequences. Fewer insertions were carried by abundant cord blood beta clonotypes; a weaker similar trend was observed in young adult naive repertoires, while no such trend was observed in memory repertoires. Conclusions relied on cross-sectional statistical analysis, since the same donors could not be followed over many years. Compared with coincidental sharing between unrelated individuals, out-of-frame TCR alpha sequences shared between twins showed an excess of sequences with low generation probability. Invariant T cells such as MAIT and iNKT could partly confound zero-insertion analyses, though diverse VJ usage argued against this for most clonotypes.

The rearrangement combines TRBV12-3 or TRBV12-4 with TRBJ2-1; 8 of the junction bases match TRBD2. This TCR was recovered from a man in his late teens or twenties in good health. Material for sequencing was naive T cells sorted from blood. The cell subset or site label for this specimen denotes: cells isolated with a human naive T-cell isolation kit. The sequenced DNA: TGTGCCAGCAGTATCGGACTAGCTAACGGGAATGAGCAGTTCTTC. Its translation is CASSIGLANGNEQFF.